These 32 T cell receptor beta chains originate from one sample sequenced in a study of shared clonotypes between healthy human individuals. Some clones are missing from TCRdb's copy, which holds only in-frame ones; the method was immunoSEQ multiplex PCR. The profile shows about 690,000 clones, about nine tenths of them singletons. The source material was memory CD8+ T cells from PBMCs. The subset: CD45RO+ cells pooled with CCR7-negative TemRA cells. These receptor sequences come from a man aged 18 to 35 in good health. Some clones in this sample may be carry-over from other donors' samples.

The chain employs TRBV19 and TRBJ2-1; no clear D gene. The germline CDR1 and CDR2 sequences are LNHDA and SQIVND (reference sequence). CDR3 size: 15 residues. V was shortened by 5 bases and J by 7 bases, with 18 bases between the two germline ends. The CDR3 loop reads CASSFRALKGNEQFF. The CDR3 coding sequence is TGTGCCAGTAGTTTCCGGGCCCTCAAAGGTAATGAGCAGTTCTTC.

The CDR3: CASSFQKGQALYEQFF. In DNA, the CDR3 is TGTGCCAGCAGTTTCCAGAAGGGACAGGCGCTTTATGAGCAGTTCTTC. The rearrangement joins TRBV27 to TRBJ2-1; 8 bases are a match to TRBD1. With V trimmed by 3 bases and J by 8 bases, 12 bases remained unmatched. Germline lookup yields CDR1 MNHEY and CDR2 SMNVEV (reference sequence). This CDR3 is built from 16 residues.

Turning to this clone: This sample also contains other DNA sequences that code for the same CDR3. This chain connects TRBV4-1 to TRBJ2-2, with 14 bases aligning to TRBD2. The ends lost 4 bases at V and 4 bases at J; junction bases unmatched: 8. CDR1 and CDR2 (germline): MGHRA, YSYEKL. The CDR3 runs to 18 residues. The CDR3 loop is CASSLRLAGGPGTGELFF. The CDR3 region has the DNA TGCGCCAGCAGCCTGCGACTAGCGGGAGGGCCGGGCACCGGGGAGCTGTTTTTT.

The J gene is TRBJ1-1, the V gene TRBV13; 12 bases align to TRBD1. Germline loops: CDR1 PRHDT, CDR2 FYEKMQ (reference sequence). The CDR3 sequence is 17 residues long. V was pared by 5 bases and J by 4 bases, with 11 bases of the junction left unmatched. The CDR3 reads CASSQPGQGALGTEAFF. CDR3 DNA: TGTGCCAGCAGCCAACCGGGACAGGGGGCTTTGGGCACTGAAGCTTTCTTT.

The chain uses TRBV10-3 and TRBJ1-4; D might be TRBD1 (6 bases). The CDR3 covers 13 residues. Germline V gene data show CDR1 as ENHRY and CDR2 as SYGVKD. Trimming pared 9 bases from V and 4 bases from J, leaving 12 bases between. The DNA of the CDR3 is TGTGCCATTCGGACAGACTATAATGAAAAACTGTTTTTT. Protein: CAIRTDYNEKLFF.

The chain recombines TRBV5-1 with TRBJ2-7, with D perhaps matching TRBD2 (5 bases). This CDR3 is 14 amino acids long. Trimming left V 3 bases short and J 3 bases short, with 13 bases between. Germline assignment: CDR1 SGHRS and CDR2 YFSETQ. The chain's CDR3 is CASSWASGDYEQYF. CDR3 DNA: TGCGCCAGCAGCTGGGCCTCCGGGGACTACGAGCAGTACTTC. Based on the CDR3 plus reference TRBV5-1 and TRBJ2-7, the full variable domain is KAGVTQTPRYLIKTRGQQVTLSCSPISGHRSVSWYQQTPGQGLQFLFEYFSETQRNKGNFPGRFSGRQFSNSRSEMNVSTLELGDSALYLCASSWASGDYEQYFGPGTRLTVT.

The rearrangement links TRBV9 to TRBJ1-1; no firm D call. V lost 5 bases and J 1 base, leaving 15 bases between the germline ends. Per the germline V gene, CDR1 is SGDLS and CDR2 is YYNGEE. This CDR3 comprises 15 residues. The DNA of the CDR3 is TGTGCCAGCAGTCTTACACCCGGGCCGAACACTGAAGCTTTCTTT. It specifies CASSLTPGPNTEAFF.

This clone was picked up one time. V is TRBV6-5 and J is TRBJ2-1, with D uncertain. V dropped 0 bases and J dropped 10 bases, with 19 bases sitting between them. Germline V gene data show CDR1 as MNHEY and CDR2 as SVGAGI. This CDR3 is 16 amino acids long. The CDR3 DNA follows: TGTGCCAGCAGTTACTCGGCCTATTCTTCTGGCAAAGAGCAGTTCTTC. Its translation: CASSYSAYSSGKEQFF.

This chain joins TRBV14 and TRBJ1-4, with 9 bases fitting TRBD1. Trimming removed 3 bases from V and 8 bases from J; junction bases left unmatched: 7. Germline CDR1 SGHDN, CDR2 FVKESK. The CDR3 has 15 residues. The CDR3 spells CASSHDGTGYEKLFF. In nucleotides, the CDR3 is TGTGCCAGCAGCCACGATGGGACAGGGTACGAAAAACTGTTTTTT.

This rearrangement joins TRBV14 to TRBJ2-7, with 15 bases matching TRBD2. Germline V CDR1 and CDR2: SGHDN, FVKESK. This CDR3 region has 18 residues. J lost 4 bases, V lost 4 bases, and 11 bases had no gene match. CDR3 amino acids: CASSRTRTGLAGGYEQYF. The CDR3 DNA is TGTGCCAGCAGCCGAACCCGGACGGGACTAGCGGGAGGATACGAGCAGTACTTC.

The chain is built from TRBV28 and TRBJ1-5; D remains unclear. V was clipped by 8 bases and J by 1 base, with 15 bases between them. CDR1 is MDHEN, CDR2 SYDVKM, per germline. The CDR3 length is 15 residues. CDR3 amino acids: CASSYGIDSNQPQHF. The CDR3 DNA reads TGTGCCAGCTCCTACGGAATAGACAGCAATCAGCCCCAGCATTTT.

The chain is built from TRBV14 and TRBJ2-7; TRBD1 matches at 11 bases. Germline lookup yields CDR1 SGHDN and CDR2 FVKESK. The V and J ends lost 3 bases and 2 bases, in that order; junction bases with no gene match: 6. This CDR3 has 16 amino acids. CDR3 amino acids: CASSQVRGQGAYEQYF. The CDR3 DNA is TGTGCCAGCAGCCAGGTCCGGGGACAGGGGGCCTACGAGCAGTACTTC.

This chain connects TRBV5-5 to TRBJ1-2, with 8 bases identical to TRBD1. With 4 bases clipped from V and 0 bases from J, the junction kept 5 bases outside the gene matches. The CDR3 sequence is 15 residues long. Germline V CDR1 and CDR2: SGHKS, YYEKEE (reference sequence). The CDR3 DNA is TGTGCCAGCAGCGTGGGGACAGGACCTAACTATGGCTACACCTTC. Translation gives CASSVGTGPNYGYTF.

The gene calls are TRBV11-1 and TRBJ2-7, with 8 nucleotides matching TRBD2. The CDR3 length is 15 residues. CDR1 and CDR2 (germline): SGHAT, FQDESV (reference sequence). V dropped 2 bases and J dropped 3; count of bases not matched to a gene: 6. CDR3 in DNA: TGTGCCAGCAGCTTAAGCGGGAGTGTCCTCTACGAGCAGTACTTC. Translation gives CASSLSGSVLYEQYF.

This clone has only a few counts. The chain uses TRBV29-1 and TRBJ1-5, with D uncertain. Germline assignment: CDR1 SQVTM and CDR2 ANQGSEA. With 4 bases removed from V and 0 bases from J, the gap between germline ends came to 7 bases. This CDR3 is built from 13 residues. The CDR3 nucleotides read TGCAGCGTTGTTCTAGATAGCAATCAGCCCCAGCATTTT. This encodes CSVVLDSNQPQHF. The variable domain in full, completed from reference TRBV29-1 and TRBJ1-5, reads SAVISQKPSRDICQRGTSLTIQCQVDSQVTMMFWYRQQPGQSLTLIATANQGSEATYESGFVIDKFPISRPNLTFSTLTVSNMSPEDSSIYLCSVVLDSNQPQHFGDGTRLSIL.

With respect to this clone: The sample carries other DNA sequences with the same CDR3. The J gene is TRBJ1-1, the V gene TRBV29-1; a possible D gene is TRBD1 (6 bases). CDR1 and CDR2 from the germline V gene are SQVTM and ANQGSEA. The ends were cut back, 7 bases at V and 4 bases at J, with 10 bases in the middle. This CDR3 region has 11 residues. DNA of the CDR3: TGCAGCGCCAGAGGGGGCACTGAAGCTTTCTTT. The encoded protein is CSARGGTEAFF.

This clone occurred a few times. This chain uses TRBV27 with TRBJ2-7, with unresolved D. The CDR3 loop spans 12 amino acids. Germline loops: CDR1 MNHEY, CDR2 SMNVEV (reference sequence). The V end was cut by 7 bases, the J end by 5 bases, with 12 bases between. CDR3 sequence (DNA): TGTGCCAGCAAGGGTCCTCTCCACGAGCAGTACTTC. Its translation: CASKGPLHEQYF.

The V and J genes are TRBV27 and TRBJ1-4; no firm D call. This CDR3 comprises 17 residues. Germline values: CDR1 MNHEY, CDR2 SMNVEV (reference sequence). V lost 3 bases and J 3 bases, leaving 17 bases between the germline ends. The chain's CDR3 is CASSFLPRREANEKLFF. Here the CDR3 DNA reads TGTGCCAGCAGTTTTTTGCCTCGTCGGGAAGCTAATGAAAAACTGTTTTTT.

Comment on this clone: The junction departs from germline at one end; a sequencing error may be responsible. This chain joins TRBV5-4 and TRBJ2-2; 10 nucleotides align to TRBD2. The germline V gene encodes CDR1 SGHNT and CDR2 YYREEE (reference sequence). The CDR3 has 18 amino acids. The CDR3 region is CASRFYGLAGDKAGELFF. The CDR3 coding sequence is TGTGCCAGCCGCTTCTACGGCCTAGCGGGAGATAAGGCCGGGGAGCTGTTTTTT.

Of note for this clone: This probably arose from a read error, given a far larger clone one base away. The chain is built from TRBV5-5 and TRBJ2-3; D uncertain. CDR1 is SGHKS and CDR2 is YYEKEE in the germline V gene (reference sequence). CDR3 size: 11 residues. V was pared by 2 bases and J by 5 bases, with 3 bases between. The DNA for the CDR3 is TGTGCCAGCAGCTTTGGAGATACGCAGTATTTT. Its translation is CASSFGDTQYF. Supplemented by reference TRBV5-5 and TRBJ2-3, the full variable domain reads DAGVTQSPTHLIKTRGQQVTLRCSPISGHKSVSWYQQVLGQGPQFIFQYYEKEERGRGNFPDRFSARQFPNYSSELNVNALLLGDSALYLCASSFGDTQYFGPGTRLTVL.

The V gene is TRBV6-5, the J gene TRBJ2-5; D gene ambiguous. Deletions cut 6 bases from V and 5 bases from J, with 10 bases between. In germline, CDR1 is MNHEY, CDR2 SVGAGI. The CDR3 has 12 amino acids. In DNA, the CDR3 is TGTGCCAGCAGGACATCCAAGGAGACCCAGTACTTC. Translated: CASRTSKETQYF.

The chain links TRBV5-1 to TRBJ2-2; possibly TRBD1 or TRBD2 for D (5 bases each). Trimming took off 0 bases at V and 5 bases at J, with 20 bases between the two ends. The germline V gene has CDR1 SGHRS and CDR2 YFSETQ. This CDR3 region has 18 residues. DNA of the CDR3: TGCGCCAGCAGCTTGGATCCGGTCCCGGGACCGCCGACCGGGGAGCTGTTTTTT. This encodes CASSLDPVPGPPTGELFF.

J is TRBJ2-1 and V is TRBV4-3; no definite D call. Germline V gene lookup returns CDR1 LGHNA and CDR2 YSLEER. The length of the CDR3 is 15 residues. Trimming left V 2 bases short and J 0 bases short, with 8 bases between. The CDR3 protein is CASSQKVSSYNEQFF. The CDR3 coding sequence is TGCGCCAGCAGCCAAAAGGTGAGCTCCTACAATGAGCAGTTCTTC.

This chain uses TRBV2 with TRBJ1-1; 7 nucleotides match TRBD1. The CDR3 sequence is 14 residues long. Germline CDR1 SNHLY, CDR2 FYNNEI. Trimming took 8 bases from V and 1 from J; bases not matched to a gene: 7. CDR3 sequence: CASEWAGGNTEAFF. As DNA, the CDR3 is TGTGCCAGCGAGTGGGCAGGGGGGAACACTGAAGCTTTCTTT.

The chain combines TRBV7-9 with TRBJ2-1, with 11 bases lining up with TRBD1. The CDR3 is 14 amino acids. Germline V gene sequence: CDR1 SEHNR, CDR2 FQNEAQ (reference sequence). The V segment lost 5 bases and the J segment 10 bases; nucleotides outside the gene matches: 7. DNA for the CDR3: TGTGCCAGCAGCCGGGGACAGGGGGTAGGCGAGCAGTTCTTC. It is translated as CASSRGQGVGEQFF.

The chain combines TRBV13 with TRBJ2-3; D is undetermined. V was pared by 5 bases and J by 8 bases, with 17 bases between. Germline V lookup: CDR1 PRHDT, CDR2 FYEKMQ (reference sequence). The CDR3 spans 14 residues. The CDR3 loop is CASSPSRGSGTQYF. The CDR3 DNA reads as TGTGCCAGCAGCCCATCAAGAGGATCCGGTACGCAGTATTTT.

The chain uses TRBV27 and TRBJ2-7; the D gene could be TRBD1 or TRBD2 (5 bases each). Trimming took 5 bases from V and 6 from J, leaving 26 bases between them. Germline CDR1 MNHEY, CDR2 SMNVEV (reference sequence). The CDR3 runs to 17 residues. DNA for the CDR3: TGTGCCAGCAGTCCAACCCCCCACGGGGTCAGGGATTTCGAGCAGTACTTC. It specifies CASSPTPHGVRDFEQYF.

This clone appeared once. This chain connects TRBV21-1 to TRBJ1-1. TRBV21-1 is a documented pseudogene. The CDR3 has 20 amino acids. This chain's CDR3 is CASSKPKSGGAEAMNTEAFF. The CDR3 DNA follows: TGTGCCAGCAGCAAACCCAAGAGCGGCGGGGCAGAAGCCATGAACACTGAAGCTTTCTTT.

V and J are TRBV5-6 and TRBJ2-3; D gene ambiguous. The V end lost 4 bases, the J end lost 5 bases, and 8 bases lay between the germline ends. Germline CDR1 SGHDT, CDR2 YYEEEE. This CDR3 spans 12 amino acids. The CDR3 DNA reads TGTGCCAGCAGCCTACTGGGAGATACGCAGTATTTT. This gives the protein CASSLLGDTQYF.

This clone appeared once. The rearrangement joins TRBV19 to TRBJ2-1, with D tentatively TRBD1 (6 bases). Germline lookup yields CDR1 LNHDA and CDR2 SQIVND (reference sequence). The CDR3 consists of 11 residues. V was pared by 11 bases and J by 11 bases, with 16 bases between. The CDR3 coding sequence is TGTGCCCATAGGGGCAGGGGAAAGCAGTTCTTC. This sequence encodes CAHRGRGKQFF.

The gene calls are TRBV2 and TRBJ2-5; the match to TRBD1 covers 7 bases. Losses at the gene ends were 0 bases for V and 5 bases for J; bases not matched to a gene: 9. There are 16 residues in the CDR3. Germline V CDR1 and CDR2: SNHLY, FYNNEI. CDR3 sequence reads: CASSEAHPRGHETQYF. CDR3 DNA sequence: TGTGCCAGCAGTGAAGCCCACCCTAGGGGGCACGAGACCCAGTACTTC.

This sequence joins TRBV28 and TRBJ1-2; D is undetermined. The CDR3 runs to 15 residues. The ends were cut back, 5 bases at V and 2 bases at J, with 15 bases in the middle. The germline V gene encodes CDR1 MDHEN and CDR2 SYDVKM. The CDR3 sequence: CASSKAPQRNYGYTF. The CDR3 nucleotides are TGTGCCAGCAGTAAGGCCCCACAGAGGAACTATGGCTACACCTTC.